This T cell receptor (beta chain) is from a study of shared clonotypes between healthy human individuals. General study results and limits: As a rule, naive subsets had a larger estimated richness than memory subsets.

Cells designated naive CD8 were CD45RO-negative and were positively selected for CCR7, with terminally differentiated effector memory CD45RA+ cells excluded. All donors were healthy HIV-negative adults lacking recent acute infections or vaccinations. V lost 3 bases, J lost 11 bases, and 16 bases lay in between. This CDR3 has 13 residues. Per the germline V gene, CDR1 is LGHNA and CDR2 is YNFKEQ. On this clone itself: The antigen remains undetermined.

Only in-frame clones appear in the TCRdb table, and some are missing; sequencing was by immunoSEQ multiplex PCR. Seen here are about 2.1 million clones, about 93% observed once, and the top ten hold about 1.8%. The source is a man aged 18 to 29 in good health. Some clones in this sample may be carry-over from other donors' samples. J is TRBJ1-2 and V is TRBV4-2, with D hard to call. Sequencing was performed on naive CD8+ T cells from PBMCs. DNA of the CDR3: TGTGCCAGCAGCCAGGGTGCCTTGGGGAATTACACCTTC. Amino acids: CASSQGALGNYTF.